A single sample gave rise to the 7 T cell receptor beta chains below, sequenced in a study of shared clonotypes between healthy human individuals. The protocol was immunoSEQ multiplex PCR, while the TCRdb copy is restricted to in-frame clones and leaves out a portion. The table lists 1,400,000 or so clones, 98% of them singletons. Sample: naive CD4+ T cells sorted from blood. This sample's subset: CD45RA+ positively selected. Receptors were obtained from a man aged 25 to 40 in good health.

V is TRBV19 and J is TRBJ2-2; D might be TRBD1 (5 bases). Deletions cut 1 base from V and 4 bases from J, with 13 bases between. The CDR3 is 16 residues long. Germline CDR1 reads LNHDA; CDR2 reads SQIVND (reference sequence). The chain's CDR3 is CASSIVRGLGTGELFF. DNA of the CDR3: TGTGCCAGTAGTATAGTTAGGGGTTTGGGCACCGGGGAGCTGTTTTTT.

The rearrangement links TRBV9 to TRBJ1-1, with D perhaps matching TRBD1 (5 bases). Germline V CDR1 and CDR2: SGDLS, YYNGEE. V was clipped by 3 bases and J by 3 bases, with 15 bases between them. This CDR3 region has 15 residues. The CDR3 nucleotides are TGTGCCAGCAGCGGAACGGCAGGGAAGGACACTGAAGCTTTCTTT. This encodes CASSGTAGKDTEAFF.

J is TRBJ2-5 and V is TRBV6-7, with TRBD2 identical over 9 bases. TRBV6-7 is recorded as an ORF, its role being uncertain. The junction had 20 bases not matched to a gene; V was cut back by 4 bases and J by 5 bases. This CDR3 spans 19 amino acids. CDR3 coding DNA: TGTGCCAGCAGTTGCAGGGGTGTCCCGAGACTAGCGGTCTTGGAGACCCAGTACTTC. This gives the protein CASSCRGVPRLAVLETQYF.

Only one count was recorded for this clone. This chain uses TRBV18 with TRBJ2-4; D may be TRBD1 or TRBD2 (5 bases each). Looked up from germline, CDR1 is KGHSH and CDR2 is LQKENI. V was clipped by 3 bases and J by 0 bases, with 15 bases between them. There are 17 residues in the CDR3. CDR3 DNA sequence: TGTGCCAGCTCACCCTTGACGGGACGGATAGCCAAAAACATTCAGTACTTC. It translates to CASSPLTGRIAKNIQYF.

V usage is TRBV7-9 and J usage is TRBJ2-3; possible D gene TRBD2, 5 bases. The CDR3 has 18 residues. Germline assignment: CDR1 SEHNR and CDR2 FQNEAQ (reference sequence). The ends were cut back, 1 base at V and 1 base at J, with 18 bases in the middle. The CDR3 spells CASSLEALSGLGTDTQYF. The DNA for the CDR3 is TGTGCCAGCAGCTTAGAGGCCCTTTCGGGATTAGGCACAGATACGCAGTATTTT.

In regard to this clone: The junction departs from the called germline gene at one end, perhaps through a read error. This chain joins TRBV4-1 and TRBJ2-3; D is unresolved. The CDR3 consists of 15 residues. The germline V gene encodes CDR1 MGHRA and CDR2 YSYEKL. The CDR3 DNA is TGCGTCAGCAGAACTTTAGGCGGTTTCACAGATACGCAGTATTTT. The encoded protein is CVSRTLGGFTDTQYF.

A single count supports this clone. V and J are TRBV19 and TRBJ2-7, with 8 positions matching TRBD1. V lost 4 bases, J lost 2 bases, and 4 bases stayed unmatched. CDR3 size: 14 residues. Per germline, CDR1 LNHDA and CDR2 SQIVND (reference sequence). The CDR3 region has the DNA TGTGCCAGTAGTACAGGACAGGGTCCCTACGAGCAGTACTTC. Translated, it gives CASSTGQGPYEQYF.